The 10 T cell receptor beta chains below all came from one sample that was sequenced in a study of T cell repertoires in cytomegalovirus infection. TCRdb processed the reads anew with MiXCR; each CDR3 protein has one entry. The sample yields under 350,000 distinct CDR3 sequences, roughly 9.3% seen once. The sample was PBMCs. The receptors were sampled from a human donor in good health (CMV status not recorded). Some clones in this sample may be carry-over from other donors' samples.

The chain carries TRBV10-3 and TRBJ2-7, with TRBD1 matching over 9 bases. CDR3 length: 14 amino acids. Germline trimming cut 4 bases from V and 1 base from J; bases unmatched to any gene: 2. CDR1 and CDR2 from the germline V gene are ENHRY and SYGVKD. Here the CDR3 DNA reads TGTGCCATCAGTGTTGGGACAGGGTCCTACGAGCAGTACTTC. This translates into CAISVGTGSYEQYF.

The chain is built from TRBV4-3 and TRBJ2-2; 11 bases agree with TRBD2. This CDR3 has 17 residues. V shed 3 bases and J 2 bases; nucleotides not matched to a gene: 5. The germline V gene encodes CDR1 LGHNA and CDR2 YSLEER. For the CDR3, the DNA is TGCGCCAGCAGCCAGCGCCTAGCGGGGGGCAACACCGGGGAGCTGTTTTTT. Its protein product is CASSQRLAGGNTGELFF.

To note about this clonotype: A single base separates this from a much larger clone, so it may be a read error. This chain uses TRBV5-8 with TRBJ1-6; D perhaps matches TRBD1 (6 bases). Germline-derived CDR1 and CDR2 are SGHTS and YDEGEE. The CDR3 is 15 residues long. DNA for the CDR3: TGTGCCAGCAGCTATTCAGGGGAAAGGAATTCACCCCCCCACTTT. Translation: CASSYSGERNSPPHF. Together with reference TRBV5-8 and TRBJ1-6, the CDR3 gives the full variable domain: EAGVTQSPTHLIKTRGQQATLRCSPISGHTSVYWYQQALGLGLQFLLWYDEGEERNRGNFPPRFSGRQFPNYSSELNVNALELEDSALYLCASSYSGERNSPPHFGNGTRLTVT.

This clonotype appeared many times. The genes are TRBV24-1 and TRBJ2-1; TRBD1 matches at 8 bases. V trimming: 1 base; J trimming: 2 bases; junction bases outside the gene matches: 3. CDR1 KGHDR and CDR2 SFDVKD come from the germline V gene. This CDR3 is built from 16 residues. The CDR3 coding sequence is TGTGCCACCAGTGATTTTGGACAGGGACCCTACAATGAGCAGTTCTTC. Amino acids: CATSDFGQGPYNEQFF.

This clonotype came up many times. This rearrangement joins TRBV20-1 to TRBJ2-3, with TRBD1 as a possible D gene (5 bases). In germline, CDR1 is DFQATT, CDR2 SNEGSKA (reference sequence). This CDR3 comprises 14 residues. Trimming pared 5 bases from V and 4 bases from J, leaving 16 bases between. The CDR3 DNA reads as TGCAGTGCTTTAACAGGAGTTCCCCCAGATACGCAGTATTTT. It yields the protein CSALTGVPPDTQYF.

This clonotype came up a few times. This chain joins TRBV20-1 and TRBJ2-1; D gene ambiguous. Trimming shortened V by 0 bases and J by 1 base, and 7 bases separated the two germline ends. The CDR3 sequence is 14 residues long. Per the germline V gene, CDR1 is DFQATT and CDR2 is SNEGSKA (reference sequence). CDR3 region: CSARDEDSYNEQFF. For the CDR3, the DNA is TGCAGTGCTAGAGACGAGGATTCCTACAATGAGCAGTTCTTC.

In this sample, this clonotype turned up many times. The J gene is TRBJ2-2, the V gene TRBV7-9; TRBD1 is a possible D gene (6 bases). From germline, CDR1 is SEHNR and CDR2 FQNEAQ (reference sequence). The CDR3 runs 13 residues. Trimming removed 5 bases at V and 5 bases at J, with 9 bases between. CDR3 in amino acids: CASSLQGTGELFF. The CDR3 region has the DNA TGTGCCAGCAGCCTACAGGGTACCGGGGAGCTGTTTTTT.

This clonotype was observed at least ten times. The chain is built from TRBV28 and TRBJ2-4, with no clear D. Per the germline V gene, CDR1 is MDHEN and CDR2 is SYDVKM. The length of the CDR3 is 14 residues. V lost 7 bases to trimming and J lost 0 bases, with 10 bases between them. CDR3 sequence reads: CASIPGLAKNIQYF. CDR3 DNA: TGTGCCAGCATCCCGGGTCTAGCCAAAAACATTCAGTACTTC.

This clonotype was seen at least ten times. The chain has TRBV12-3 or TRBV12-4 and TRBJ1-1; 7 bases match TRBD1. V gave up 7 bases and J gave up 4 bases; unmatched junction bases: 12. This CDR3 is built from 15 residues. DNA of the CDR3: TGTGCCAGCAATGTCTTTTCAGGGGGAGGCACTGAAGCTTTCTTT. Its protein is CASNVFSGGGTEAFF.

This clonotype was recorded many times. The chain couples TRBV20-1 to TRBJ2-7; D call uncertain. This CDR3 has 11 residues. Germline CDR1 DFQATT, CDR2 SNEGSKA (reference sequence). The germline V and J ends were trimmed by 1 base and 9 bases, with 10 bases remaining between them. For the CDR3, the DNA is TGCAGTGCTAGAGTGTCGTGGGGGCAGTACGTC. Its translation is CSARVSWGQYV.